This TCR beta chain is drawn from a study of low-dose radiotherapy and immunotherapy resistance in tumors. In the study overall: Cohort 1 patients were irradiated with 0.5 Gy fractions every 2 weeks to 6.5 Gy total. Covering alpha and beta chains, TRAV- and TRBV-specific primers were used for the first-strand cDNA.

The time point denotes: before trial treatment. The germline gives CDR1 DFQATT, CDR2 SNEGSKA (reference sequence). This CDR3 is 15 amino acids long. V gave up 0 bases and J gave up 3 bases, with 13 bases separating them. Both a constant-region primer and a V-primer adapter served to amplify TCRs across roughly 20 PCR cycles. TCRdb re-derived calls from the reads in MiXCR, one entry per CDR3 protein. The data hold under 60,000 distinct CDR3 sequences, with approximately 12% observed a single time. The input for sequencing was PBMCs, taken before treatment. The chain couples TRBV20-1 to TRBJ2-3; D remains ambiguous. The receptor was isolated from a female donor with ovarian cancer. Written as DNA, the CDR3 is TGCAGTGCTAGAGATCTTAAGGGCTCGACAGATACGCAGTATTTT. As protein: CSARDLKGSTDTQYF.